A selection of T cell receptor beta chains follows, all from one sample in a study of cytomegalovirus exposure and HLA in healthy donors. Some clones are missing from TCRdb's copy, which holds only in-frame ones; the method was immunoSEQ multiplex PCR. The sample lists under 200,000 clones; 75% to 80% were seen once. Source material: PBMCs. The receptors were sampled from a woman aged 40-49 years in good health and CMV-seropositive. Both conserved end residues are part of each CDR3. The D gene is left open where the match is weak. Clone size is given for some rows only: seen once, a few or many times, or a class if the clone is expanded.

V gene	J gene	D gene	clone size	CDR3 length	CDR3 protein	CDR3 DNA
TRBV10-3	TRBJ2-3	.	few	14	CAISNLPSTDTQYF	TGTGCCATCAGCAATCTACCAAGCACAGATACGCAGTATTTT
TRBV7-2	TRBJ2-3	.	.	13	CASSLAEGHTQYF	TGTGCCAGCAGCTTAGCGGAGGGCCATACGCAGTATTTT
TRBV5-4	TRBJ1-5	.	many	15	CASSPGQGSNQPQHF	TGTGCCAGCAGCCCCGGTCAGGGTAGCAATCAGCCCCAGCATTTT
TRBV29-1	TRBJ2-3	.	.	13	CSGGPQTTDTQYF	TGCAGCGGGGGGCCACAGACCACAGATACGCAGTATTTT
TRBV19	TRBJ1-2	.	.	14	CASSIEQGNYGYTF	TGTGCCAGTAGTATAGAGCAGGGGAACTATGGCTACACCTTC
TRBV6-5	TRBJ1-2	.	.	13	CASRSRGEDGYTF	TGTGCCAGCAGATCCAGGGGAGAGGATGGCTACACCTTC
TRBV28	TRBJ1-3	TRBD1	.	11	CASSRDSISYF	TGTGCCAGCTCCCGGGACAGTATTTCATATTTT
TRBV5-1	TRBJ2-3	TRBD2	.	14	CASSAAGGTDTQYF	TGCGCCAGCAGCGCAGCGGGAGGAACGGATACGCAGTATTTT
TRBV11-3	TRBJ2-7	.	.	13	CASSRGQIYEQYF	TGTGCCAGCAGCCGTGGACAGATCTACGAGCAGTACTTC
TRBV5-1	TRBJ1-5	.	.	15	CASSLDTGYSQPQHF	TGCGCCAGCAGCTTGGATACAGGGTACTCTCAGCCCCAGCATTTT
TRBV19	TRBJ1-1	.	.	14	CASSNWAVNTEAFF	TGTGCCAGTAGTAACTGGGCAGTGAACACTGAAGCTTTCTTT
TRBV18	TRBJ2-1	TRBD1	.	21	CASSPKNRVEEGQGSYNEQFF	TGTGCCAGCTCACCCAAAAACAGGGTCGAAGAAGGACAGGGCTCCTACAATGAGCAGTTCTTC
TRBV7-2	TRBJ1-2	.	.	12	CASTLPGGGYTF	TGTGCCAGCACATTACCCGGCGGGGGCTACACCTTC
TRBV7-8	TRBJ2-1	TRBD2	once	15	CASSLLAGGDNEQFF	TGTGCCAGCAGCTTACTAGCGGGGGGAGACAATGAGCAGTTCTTC
TRBV27	TRBJ2-1	TRBD1	.	16	CASSITRQGSYNEQFF	TGTGCCAGCAGTATAACCCGACAGGGGAGCTACAATGAGCAGTTCTTC
TRBV7-2	TRBJ1-2	.	.	15	CASSPSAGAAYGYTF	TGTGCCAGCAGCCCATCTGCGGGGGCCGCCTATGGCTACACCTTC
TRBV4-3	TRBJ2-4	TRBD1	.	16	CASSQDAAGTVNIQYF	TGCGCCAGCAGCCAAGATGCAGCCGGGACAGTAAACATTCAGTACTTC
TRBV2	TRBJ2-1	TRBD2	.	18	CASSERPGQTSGDNEQFF	TGTGCCAGCAGTGAAAGACCAGGTCAGACTAGCGGGGACAATGAGCAGTTCTTC
TRBV14	TRBJ1-1	TRBD1	.	16	CASSRDRGQVDTEAFF	TGTGCCAGCAGCCGCGACAGGGGGCAGGTTGACACTGAAGCTTTCTTT
TRBV7-9	TRBJ2-5	TRBD2	.	15	CASSPALAGQETQYF	TGTGCCAGCAGCCCCGCCCTAGCGGGCCAAGAGACCCAGTACTTC
TRBV7-2	TRBJ1-1	.	.	13	CASSPSVPPEAFF	TGTGCCAGCAGCCCATCGGTTCCCCCTGAAGCTTTCTTT
TRBV7-6	TRBJ2-2	TRBD2	.	18	CASSLRSGSGTNTGELFF	TGTGCCAGCAGCTTAAGGTCGGGTAGCGGGACGAACACCGGGGAGCTGTTTTTT
TRBV5-1	TRBJ2-1	.	.	15	CASSLSVGGANEQFF	TGCGCCAGCAGCTTGTCTGTGGGAGGAGCAAATGAGCAGTTCTTC
TRBV7-2	TRBJ1-4	.	.	15	CASSFSFSTNEKLFF	TGTGCCAGCAGCTTTTCGTTTTCAACTAATGAAAAACTGTTTTTT
TRBV6-1	TRBJ2-1	TRBD2	.	19	CASSDGGGSRLSSYNEQFF	TGTGCCAGCAGTGATGGCGGGGGGTCGCGATTGAGCTCCTACAATGAGCAGTTCTTC
TRBV6-1	TRBJ2-3	TRBD1	once	14	CASSPGQGAFAQYF	TGTGCCAGCAGCCCGGGACAGGGGGCTTTTGCGCAGTATTTT
TRBV7-9	TRBJ2-5	TRBD2	.	16	CASSPGLAGRQETQYF	TGTGCCAGCAGCCCCGGACTAGCGGGGAGACAAGAGACCCAGTACTTC
TRBV19	TRBJ2-7	.	.	16	CASSIGAGAISYEQYF	TGTGCCAGTAGTATCGGGGCAGGGGCTATCTCCTACGAGCAGTACTTC
TRBV9	TRBJ2-5	.	.	13	CASSKGFQETQYF	TGTGCCAGCAGCAAGGGGTTCCAAGAGACCCAGTACTTC
TRBV5-4	TRBJ2-1	TRBD2	.	15	CASSSAGGTYNEQFF	TGTGCCAGCAGCTCGGCGGGGGGGACATACAATGAGCAGTTCTTC
TRBV4-1	TRBJ1-5	.	once	17	CASSQDQGMISNQPQHF	TGCGCCAGCAGCCAAGATCAGGGAATGATTAGCAATCAGCCCCAGCATTTT
TRBV5-1	TRBJ2-3	.	.	16	CASSLAPSASTDTQYF	TGCGCCAGCAGCTTGGCGCCTAGCGCCAGCACAGATACGCAGTATTTT
TRBV14	TRBJ2-1	TRBD1	.	15	CASSPGQGVNNEQFF	TGTGCCAGCAGTCCGGGACAGGGGGTTAACAATGAGCAGTTCTTC
TRBV2	TRBJ2-7	.	.	11	CASSGSYEQYF	TGTGCCAGCAGTGGTAGTTACGAGCAGTACTTC
TRBV29-1	TRBJ2-1	.	.	13	CSVDGQGGNEQFF	TGCAGCGTTGATGGCCAGGGAGGTAATGAGCAGTTCTTC
TRBV7-7	TRBJ1-5	.	.	13	CAPRGIGNQPQHF	TGTGCCCCACGAGGGATTGGCAATCAGCCCCAGCATTTT
TRBV7-2	TRBJ2-7	.	.	14	CASSLVPSVHEQYF	TGTGCCAGCAGCTTAGTACCCAGTGTACACGAGCAGTACTTC
TRBV7-2	TRBJ2-7	.	few	15	CASSLTLGGDYEQYF	TGTGCCAGCAGCTTGACTCTGGGGGGTGACTACGAGCAGTACTTC
TRBV7-2	TRBJ2-5	TRBD2	.	14	CASSPPSGGETQYF	TGTGCCAGCAGCCCTCCTAGCGGGGGGGAGACCCAGTACTTC
TRBV5-1	TRBJ1-2	TRBD1	few	14	CASSLAGQGMGYTF	TGCGCCAGCAGCTTGGCGGGACAGGGGATGGGCTACACCTTC
TRBV5-6	TRBJ2-5	TRBD1	.	14	CASSSDRARETQYF	TGTGCCAGCAGCTCTGACAGGGCTAGGGAGACCCAGTACTTC
TRBV7-8	TRBJ2-5	TRBD2	.	14	CASRFGRGGETQYF	TGTGCCAGCAGGTTTGGGAGGGGAGGAGAGACCCAGTACTTC
TRBV7-2	TRBJ1-5	.	.	15	CASSLEGGGNQPQHF	TGTGCCAGCAGCTTGGAGGGCGGAGGCAATCAGCCCCAGCATTTT
TRBV19	TRBJ1-2	.	.	14	CASSIDHRLEGYTF	TGTGCCAGTAGTATAGACCACAGGCTAGAGGGCTACACCTTC
TRBV6-1	TRBJ2-7	.	.	15	CASSLRTGPIYEQYF	TGTGCCAGCAGTCTCCGAACAGGGCCGATCTACGAGCAGTACTTC